This record looks at one T cell receptor beta chain sequence and its context. The antigen is not known. TCRdb processed the 5' RACE reads anew with MiXCR; each CDR3 protein has one entry. Among approximately 300,000 distinct CDR3 sequences listed, roughly 8.2% were seen once. These data come from a study of T-cell memory formation after mild COVID-19. Study results and caveats: Mainly in CM and EM were contracting CD4+ clones; CD8+ were in EMRA.

Germline V gene lookup returns CDR1 SGHRS and CDR2 YFSETQ. The junction had 8 bases not matched to a gene; V was cut back by 4 bases and J by 8 bases. CDR3 length equals 14 residues. This chain links TRBV5-1 with TRBJ2-3; 9 bases agree with TRBD1. This sequence originates from a man aged 18 to 30 who had mild COVID-19 (a few samples of this study predate the infection). Cell type and time point are not known. Sequencing was performed on PBMCs or a T cell subset sorted from them (not recorded which). The CDR3 here is CASSAGQGLITQYF. The CDR3 region has the DNA TGCGCCAGCAGCGCCGGACAGGGGCTAATTACGCAGTATTTT.